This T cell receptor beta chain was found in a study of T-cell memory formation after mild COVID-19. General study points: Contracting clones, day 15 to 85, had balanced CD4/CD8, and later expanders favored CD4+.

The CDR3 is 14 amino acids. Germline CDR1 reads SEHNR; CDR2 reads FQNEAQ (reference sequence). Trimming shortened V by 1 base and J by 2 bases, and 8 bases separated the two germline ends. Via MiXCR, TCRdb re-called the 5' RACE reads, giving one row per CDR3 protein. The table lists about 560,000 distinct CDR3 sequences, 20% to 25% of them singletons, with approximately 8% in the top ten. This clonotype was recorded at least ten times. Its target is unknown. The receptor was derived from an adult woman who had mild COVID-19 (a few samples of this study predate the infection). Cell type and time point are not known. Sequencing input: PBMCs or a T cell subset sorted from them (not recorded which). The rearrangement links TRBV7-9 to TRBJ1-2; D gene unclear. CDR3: CASSLETANYGYTF. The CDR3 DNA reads TGTGCCAGCAGCTTAGAAACAGCCAACTATGGCTACACCTTC. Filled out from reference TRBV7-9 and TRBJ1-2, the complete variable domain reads DTGVSQNPRHKITKRGQNVTFRCDPISEHNRLYWYRQTLGQGPEFLTYFQNEAQLEKSRLLSDRFSAERPKGSFSTLEIQRTEQGDSAMYLCASSLETANYGYTFGSGTRLTVV.